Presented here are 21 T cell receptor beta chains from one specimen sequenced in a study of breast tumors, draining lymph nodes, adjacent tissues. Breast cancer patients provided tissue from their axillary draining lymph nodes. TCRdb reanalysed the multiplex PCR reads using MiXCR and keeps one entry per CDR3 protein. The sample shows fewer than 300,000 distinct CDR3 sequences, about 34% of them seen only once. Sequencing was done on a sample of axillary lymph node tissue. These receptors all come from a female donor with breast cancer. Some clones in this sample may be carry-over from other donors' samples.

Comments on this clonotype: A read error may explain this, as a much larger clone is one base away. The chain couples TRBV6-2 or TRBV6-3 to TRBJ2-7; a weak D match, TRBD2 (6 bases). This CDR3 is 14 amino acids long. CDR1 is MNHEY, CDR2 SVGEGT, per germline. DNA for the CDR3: TGTGCCCGCAGTTCCGGAGGGGAAGCCTACGAGCAGTACTTC. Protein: CARSSGGEAYEQYF.

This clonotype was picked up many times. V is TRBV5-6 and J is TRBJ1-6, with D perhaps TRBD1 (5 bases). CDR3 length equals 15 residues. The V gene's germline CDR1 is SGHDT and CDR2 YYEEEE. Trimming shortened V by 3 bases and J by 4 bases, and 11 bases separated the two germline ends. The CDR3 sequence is CASSSGGGYNSPLHF. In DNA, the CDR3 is TGTGCCAGCAGCTCCGGGGGGGGGTATAATTCACCCCTCCACTTT.

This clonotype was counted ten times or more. As DNA, the CDR3 is TGTGCCAGCAGTGGGAAGGCGGGCGAAGAGACCCAGTACTTC. It encodes CASSGKAGEETQYF. V usage is TRBV6-4 and J usage is TRBJ2-5; possible D gene TRBD2, 5 bases. Germline V gives CDR1 MRHNA, CDR2 SNTAGT. V was clipped by 4 bases and J by 3 bases, with 12 bases between them. This CDR3 contains 14 residues.

The CDR3 DNA is TGTGCCAGCAGCTTAGCCAGTACGGAGACCCAGTACTTC. This encodes CASSLASTETQYF. The V and J genes are TRBV7-2 and TRBJ2-5, with D hard to call. Trimming took off 0 bases at V and 5 bases at J, with 7 bases between the two ends. CDR3 length: 13 amino acids. Germline V gene sequence: CDR1 SGHTA, CDR2 FQGNSA.

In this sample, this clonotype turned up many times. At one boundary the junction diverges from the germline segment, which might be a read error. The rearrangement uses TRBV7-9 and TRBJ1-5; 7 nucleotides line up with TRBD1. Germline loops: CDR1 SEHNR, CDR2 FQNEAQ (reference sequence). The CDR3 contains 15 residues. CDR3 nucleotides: TGTGCCAACAGCTTATCAGGGGGAGGTTATCAGCCCCAGCATTTT. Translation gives CANSLSGGGYQPQHF.

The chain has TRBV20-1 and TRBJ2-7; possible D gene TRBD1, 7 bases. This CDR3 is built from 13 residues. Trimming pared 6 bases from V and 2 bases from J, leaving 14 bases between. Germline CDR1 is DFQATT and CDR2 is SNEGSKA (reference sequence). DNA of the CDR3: TGCAGTGCCAGGAGGGGGCGAACCTACGAGCAGTACTTC. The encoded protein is CSARRGRTYEQYF.

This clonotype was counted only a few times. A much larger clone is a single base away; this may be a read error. The CDR3 nucleotides are TGTGCCAGTAGTGCTATGCTAGCGGGAGGTATCACCTACAATGAGCCGTTCTTC. Its translation: CASSAMLAGGITYNEPFF. This chain links TRBV19 with TRBJ2-1; 11 bases match TRBD2. This CDR3 spans 18 amino acids. Germline values: CDR1 LNHDA, CDR2 SQIVND (reference sequence).

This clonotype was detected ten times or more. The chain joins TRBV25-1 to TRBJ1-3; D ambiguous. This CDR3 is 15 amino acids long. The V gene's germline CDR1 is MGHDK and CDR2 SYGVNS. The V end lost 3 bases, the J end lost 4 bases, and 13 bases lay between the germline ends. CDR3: CASSDARQFGNTIYF. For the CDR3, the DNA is TGTGCCAGCAGTGACGCCAGGCAGTTCGGAAACACCATATATTTT.

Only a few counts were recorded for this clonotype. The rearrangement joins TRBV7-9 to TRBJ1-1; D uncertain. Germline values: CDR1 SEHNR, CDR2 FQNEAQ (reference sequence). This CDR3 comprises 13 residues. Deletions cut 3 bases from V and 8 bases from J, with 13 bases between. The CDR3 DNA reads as TGTGCCAGCAGCTTGGGGAGCGACGTCGAAGCTTTCTTT. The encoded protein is CASSLGSDVEAFF.

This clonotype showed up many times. The CDR3 coding sequence is TGTGCCAGCAGCTGGGGACAGGGGAGCACAGATACGCAGTATTTT. Translated: CASSWGQGSTDTQYF. The chain links TRBV7-8 to TRBJ2-3; 10 bases map to TRBD1. Germline V CDR1 and CDR2: SGHVS, FQNEAQ. Trimming took 4 bases from V and 0 from J; bases not matched to a gene: 1. The CDR3 has 15 residues. Full variable domain (remainder filled in from reference TRBV7-8 and TRBJ2-3): GAGVSQSPRYKVAKRGQDVALRCDPISGHVSLFWYQQALGQGPEFLTYFQNEAQLDKSGLPSDRFFAERPEGSVSTLKIQRTQQEDSAVYLCASSWGQGSTDTQYFGPGTRLTVL.

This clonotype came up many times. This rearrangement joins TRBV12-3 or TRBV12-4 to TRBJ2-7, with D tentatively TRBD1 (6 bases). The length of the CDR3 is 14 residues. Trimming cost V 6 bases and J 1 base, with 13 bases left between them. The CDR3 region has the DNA TGTGCCAGCAGCAAACAGGGTACGTCCTACGAGCAGTACTTC. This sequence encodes CASSKQGTSYEQYF.

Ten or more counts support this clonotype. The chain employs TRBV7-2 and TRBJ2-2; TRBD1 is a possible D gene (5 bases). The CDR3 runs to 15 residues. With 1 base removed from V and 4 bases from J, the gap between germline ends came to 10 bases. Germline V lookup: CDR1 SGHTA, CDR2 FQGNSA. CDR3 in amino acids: CASSLVGVGTGELFF. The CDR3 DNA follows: TGTGCCAGCAGCTTAGTAGGGGTGGGCACCGGGGAGCTGTTTTTT.

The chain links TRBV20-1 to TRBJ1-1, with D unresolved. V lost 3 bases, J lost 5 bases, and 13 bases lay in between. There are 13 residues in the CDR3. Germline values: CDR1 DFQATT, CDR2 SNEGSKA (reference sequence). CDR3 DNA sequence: TGCAGTGCTAGTCGAGGAGTGAGGACTGAAGCTTTCTTT. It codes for CSASRGVRTEAFF.

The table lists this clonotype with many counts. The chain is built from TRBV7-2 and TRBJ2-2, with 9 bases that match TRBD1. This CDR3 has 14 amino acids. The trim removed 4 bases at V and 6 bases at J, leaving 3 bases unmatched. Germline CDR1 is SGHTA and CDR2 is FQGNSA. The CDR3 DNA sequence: TGTGCCAGCAGCTCCCGACAGGGGGCCGGGGAGCTGTTTTTT. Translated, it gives CASSSRQGAGELFF. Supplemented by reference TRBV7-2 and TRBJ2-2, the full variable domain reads GAGVSQSPSNKVTEKGKDVELRCDPISGHTALYWYRQSLGQGLEFLIYFQGNSAPDKSGLPSDRFSAERTGGSVSTLTIQRTQQEDSAVYLCASSSRQGAGELFFGEGSRLTVL.

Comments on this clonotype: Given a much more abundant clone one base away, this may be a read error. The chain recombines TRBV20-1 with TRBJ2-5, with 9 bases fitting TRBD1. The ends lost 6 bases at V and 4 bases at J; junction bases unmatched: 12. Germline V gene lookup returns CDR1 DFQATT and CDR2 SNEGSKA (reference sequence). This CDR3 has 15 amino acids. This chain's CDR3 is CSALPFTGGPETQYF. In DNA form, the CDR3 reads TGCAGTGCACTCCCCTTCACAGGGGGCCCAGAGACCCAGTACTTC.

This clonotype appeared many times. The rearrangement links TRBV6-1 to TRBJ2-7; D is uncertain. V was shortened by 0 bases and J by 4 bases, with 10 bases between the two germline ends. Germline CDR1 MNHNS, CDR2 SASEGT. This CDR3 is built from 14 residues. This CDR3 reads CASSEARTDYEQYF. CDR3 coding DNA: TGTGCCAGCAGTGAAGCACGAACGGATTACGAGCAGTACTTC.

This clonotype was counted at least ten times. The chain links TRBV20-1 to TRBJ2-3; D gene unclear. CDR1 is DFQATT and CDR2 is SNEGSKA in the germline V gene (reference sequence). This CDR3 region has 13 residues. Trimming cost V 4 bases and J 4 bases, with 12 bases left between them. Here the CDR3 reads CSATTVPADTQYF. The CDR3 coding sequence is TGCAGTGCTACGACTGTACCTGCAGATACGCAGTATTTT.

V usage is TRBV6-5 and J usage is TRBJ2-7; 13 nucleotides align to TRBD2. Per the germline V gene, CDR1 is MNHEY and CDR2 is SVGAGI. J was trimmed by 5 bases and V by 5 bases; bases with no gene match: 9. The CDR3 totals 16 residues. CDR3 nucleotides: TGTGCCAGCAGTGCGGGACTAGCGGGAAATACCAACGAGCAGTACTTC. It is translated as CASSAGLAGNTNEQYF.

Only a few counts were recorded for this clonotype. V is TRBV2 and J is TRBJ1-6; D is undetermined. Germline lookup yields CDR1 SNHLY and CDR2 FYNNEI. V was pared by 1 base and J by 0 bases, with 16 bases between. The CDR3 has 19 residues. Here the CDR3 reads CASSEVGADPSSYNSPLHF. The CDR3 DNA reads TGTGCCAGCAGTGAAGTGGGTGCAGACCCGAGCTCCTATAATTCACCCCTCCACTTT.

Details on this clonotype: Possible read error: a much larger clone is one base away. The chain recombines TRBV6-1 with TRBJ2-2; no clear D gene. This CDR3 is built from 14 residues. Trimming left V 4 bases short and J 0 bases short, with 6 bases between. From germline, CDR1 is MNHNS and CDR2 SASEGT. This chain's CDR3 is CASSARPNTGELFF. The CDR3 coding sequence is TGTGCCAGCAGTGCGCGACCGAACACCGGGGAGCTGTTTTTT.

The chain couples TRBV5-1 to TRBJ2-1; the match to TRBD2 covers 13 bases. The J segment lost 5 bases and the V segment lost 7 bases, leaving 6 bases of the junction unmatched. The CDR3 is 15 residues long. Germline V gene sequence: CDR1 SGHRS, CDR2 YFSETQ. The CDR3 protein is CASGRTSGSHNEQFF. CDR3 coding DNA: TGCGCCAGCGGACGGACTAGCGGGAGTCACAATGAGCAGTTCTTC.